This T cell receptor (beta chain) was sequenced for a study of CD8 T cells in ankylosing spondylitis. Study-wide points: Reportedly, disease-linked clones are significantly enriched in ankylosing spondylitis patients' matched synovial fluid. Ankylosing spondylitis blood seemed to carry a telltale TCR beta motif made of under 10 highly homologous variants.

V dropped 5 bases and J dropped 4; count of bases not matched to a gene: 10. This CDR3 spans 16 amino acids. Germline V gene data show CDR1 as SEHNR and CDR2 as FQNEAQ (reference sequence). The table lists this clonotype with a few counts. Its antigen is not identified. TCRdb re-derived calls from the 5' RACE reads in MiXCR, one entry per CDR3 protein. Here the sample spans about 800,000 distinct CDR3 sequences, over 9.5% being singletons. The material sequenced was blood, either unsorted or a sorted T cell fraction (not recorded which). The origin of this receptor is a male donor with ankylosing spondylitis. V gene TRBV7-9 combines with J gene TRBJ1-3; 8 positions match TRBD1. DNA of the CDR3: TGTGCCAGCAGCCCACGACAGGGGTCTTACGGAAACACCATATATTTT. Encoded protein: CASSPRQGSYGNTIYF.